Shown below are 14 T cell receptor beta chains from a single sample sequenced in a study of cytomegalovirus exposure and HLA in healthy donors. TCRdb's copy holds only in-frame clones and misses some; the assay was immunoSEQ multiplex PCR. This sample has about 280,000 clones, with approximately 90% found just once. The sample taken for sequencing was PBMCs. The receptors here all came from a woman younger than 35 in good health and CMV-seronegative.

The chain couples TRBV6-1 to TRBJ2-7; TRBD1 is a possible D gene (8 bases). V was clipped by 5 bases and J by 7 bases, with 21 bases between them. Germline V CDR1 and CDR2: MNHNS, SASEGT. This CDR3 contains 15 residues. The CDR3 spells CASSTQGGFSGEQYF. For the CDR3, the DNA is TGTGCCAGCAGTACACAGGGGGGGTTCTCAGGTGAGCAGTACTTC.

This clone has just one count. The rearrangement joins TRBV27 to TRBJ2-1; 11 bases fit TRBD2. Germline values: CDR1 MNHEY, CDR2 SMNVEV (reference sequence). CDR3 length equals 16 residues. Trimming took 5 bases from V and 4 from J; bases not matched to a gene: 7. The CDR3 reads CASSPRTSGFYNEQFF. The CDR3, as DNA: TGTGCCAGCAGTCCTCGGACTAGCGGGTTTTACAATGAGCAGTTCTTC.

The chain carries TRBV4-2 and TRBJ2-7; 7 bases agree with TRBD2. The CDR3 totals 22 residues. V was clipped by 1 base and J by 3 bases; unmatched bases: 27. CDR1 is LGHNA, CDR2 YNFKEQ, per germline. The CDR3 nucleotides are TGTGCCAGCAGCCAAGCACATACCGGGAGGCCCCATCTAGTGGTCGAAAGCTACGAGCAGTACTTC. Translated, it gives CASSQAHTGRPHLVVESYEQYF.

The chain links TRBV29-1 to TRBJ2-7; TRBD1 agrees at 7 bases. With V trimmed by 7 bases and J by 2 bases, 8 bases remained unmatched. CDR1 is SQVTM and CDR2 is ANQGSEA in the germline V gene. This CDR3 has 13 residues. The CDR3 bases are TGCAGCGCACGGACAGGACATACCTACGAGCAGTACTTC. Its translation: CSARTGHTYEQYF.

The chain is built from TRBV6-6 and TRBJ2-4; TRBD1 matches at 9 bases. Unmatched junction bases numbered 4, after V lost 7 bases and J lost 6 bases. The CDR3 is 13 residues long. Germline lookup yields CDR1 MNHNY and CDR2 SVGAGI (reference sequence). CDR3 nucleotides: TGTGCCAGCACTCCACAGGGGGCAAACATTCAGTACTTC. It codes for CASTPQGANIQYF.

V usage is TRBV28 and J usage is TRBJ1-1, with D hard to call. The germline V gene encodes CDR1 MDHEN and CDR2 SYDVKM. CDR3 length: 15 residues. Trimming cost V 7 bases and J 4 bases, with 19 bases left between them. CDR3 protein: CASTAPISESTEAFF. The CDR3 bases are TGTGCCAGCACCGCCCCAATATCGGAGAGCACTGAAGCTTTCTTT.

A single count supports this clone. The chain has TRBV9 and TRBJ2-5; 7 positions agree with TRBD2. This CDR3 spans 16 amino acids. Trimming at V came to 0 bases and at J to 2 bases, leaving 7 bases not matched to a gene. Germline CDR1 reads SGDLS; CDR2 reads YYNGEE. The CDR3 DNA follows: TGTGCCAGCAGCGTAGTCGGAGCGGGGACGCAAGAGACCCAGTACTTC. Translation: CASSVVGAGTQETQYF.

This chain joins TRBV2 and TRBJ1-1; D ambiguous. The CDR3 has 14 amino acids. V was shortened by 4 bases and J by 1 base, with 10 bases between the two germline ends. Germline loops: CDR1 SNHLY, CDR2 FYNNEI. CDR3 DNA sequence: TGTGCCAGCAGTGTGCGTCAGGCGAACACTGAAGCTTTCTTT. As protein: CASSVRQANTEAFF.

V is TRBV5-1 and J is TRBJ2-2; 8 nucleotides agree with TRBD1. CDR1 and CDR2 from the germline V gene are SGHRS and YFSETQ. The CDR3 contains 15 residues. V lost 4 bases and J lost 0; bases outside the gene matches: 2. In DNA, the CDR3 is TGCGCCAGCAGCCAGGGACAGGCGAACACCGGGGAGCTGTTTTTT. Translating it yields CASSQGQANTGELFF.

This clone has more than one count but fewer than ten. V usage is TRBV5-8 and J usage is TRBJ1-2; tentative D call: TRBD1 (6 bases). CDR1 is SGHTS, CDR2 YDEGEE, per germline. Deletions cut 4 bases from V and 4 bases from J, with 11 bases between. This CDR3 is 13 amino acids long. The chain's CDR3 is CASSGQTGYGYTF. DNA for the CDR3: TGTGCCAGCAGCGGACAGACAGGCTATGGCTACACCTTC.

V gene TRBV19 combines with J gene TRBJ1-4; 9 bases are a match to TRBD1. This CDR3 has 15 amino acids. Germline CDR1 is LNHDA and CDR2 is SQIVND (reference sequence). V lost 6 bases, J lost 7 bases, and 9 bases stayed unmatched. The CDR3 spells CASRTPDRGREKLFF. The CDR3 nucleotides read TGTGCCAGTAGGACCCCGGACAGGGGACGTGAAAAACTGTTTTTT. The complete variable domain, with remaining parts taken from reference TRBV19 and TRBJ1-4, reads DGGITQSPKYLFRKEGQNVTLSCEQNLNHDAMYWYRQDPGQGLRLIYYSQIVNDFQKGDIAEGYSVSREKKESFPLTVTSAQKNPTAFYLCASRTPDRGREKLFFGSGTQLSVL.

The CDR3, as DNA: TGTGCCATCAGAGCCGACAGTAACTCTGGAAACACCATATATTTT. It encodes CAIRADSNSGNTIYF. The chain joins TRBV10-3 to TRBJ1-3, with D maybe TRBD1 (5 bases). Germline CDR1 reads ENHRY; CDR2 reads SYGVKD. V lost 6 bases and J 0 bases, leaving 12 bases between the germline ends. CDR3 length equals 15 residues.

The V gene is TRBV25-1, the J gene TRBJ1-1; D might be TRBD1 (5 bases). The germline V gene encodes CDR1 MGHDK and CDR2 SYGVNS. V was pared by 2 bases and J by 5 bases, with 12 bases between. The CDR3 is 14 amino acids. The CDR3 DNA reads TGTGCCAGCAGTGAAGTGGGGGGGATGACTGAAGCTTTCTTT. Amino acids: CASSEVGGMTEAFF. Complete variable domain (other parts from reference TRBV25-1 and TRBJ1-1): EADIYQTPRYLVIGTGKKITLECSQTMGHDKMYWYQQDPGMELHLIHYSYGVNSTEKGDLSSESTVSRIRTEHFPLTLESARPSHTSQYLCASSEVGGMTEAFFGQGTRLTVV.

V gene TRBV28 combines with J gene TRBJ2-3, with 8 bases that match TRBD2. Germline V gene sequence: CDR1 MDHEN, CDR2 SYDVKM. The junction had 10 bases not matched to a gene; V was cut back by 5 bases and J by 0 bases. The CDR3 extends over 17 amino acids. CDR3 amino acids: CASSPFRLATSTDTQYF. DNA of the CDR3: TGTGCCAGCAGTCCATTCCGACTAGCGACTAGCACAGATACGCAGTATTTT.